These T cell receptor beta chains were read from a single sample in a study of T cells expressing NK-cell markers. Reprocessing the 5' RACE reads, TCRdb reports a single entry for every CDR3 protein and omits DNA. Seen in this sample are about 160,000 distinct CDR3 sequences; the ten most common clones hold 20%. The sequenced sample was blood T cells: a sorted CD56 or NKG2C T cell subset, CD4+ or CD8+ T cells, or bulk PBMC T cells (not recorded which). Source of these receptors: a man between 18 and 69 years old in good health. CDR3s include the opening cysteine and the closing phenylalanine or tryptophan.

J,V,CDR3
TRBJ2-3,TRBV13,CASSLGPPTSGASTDTQYF
TRBJ2-5,TRBV7-9,CASSSGQGTETQYF
TRBJ2-1,TRBV5-4,CASSLPSGNSDEQFF
TRBJ2-1,TRBV7-9,CASSPKTGPEQFF
TRBJ2-1,TRBV6-1,CASNRLASPFDEQFF
TRBJ1-2,TRBV28,CASSLGQGAGYGYTF
TRBJ2-5,TRBV9,CASSVGGSPHFQETQYF
TRBJ1-3,TRBV13,CASSLRQDPGNTIYF
TRBJ1-6,TRBV5-6,CASSLGWGTPLHF
TRBJ1-1,TRBV15,CATSIGRRNTEAFF
TRBJ1-6,TRBV27,CASGEGGGNSPLHF
TRBJ2-5,TRBV30,CACLMRAQETQYF
TRBJ1-2,TRBV19,CASSPGQGSFGYTF
TRBJ2-7,TRBV5-1,CASSLTDNPEQYF
TRBJ1-4,TRBV28,CASSPSFGTGGEKLFF
TRBJ2-5,TRBV15,CATVQGKTQYF
TRBJ1-5,TRBV5-5,CASREDRFLPKAPQHF
TRBJ1-1,TRBV5-6,CASSAQGKAFF
TRBJ1-5,TRBV6-1,CASWNGEYNQPQHF
TRBJ2-7,TRBV20-1,CSARGTSGGLSSYEQYF
TRBJ2-3,TRBV4-1,CASSELAGVADTQYF
TRBJ2-5,TRBV7-9,CASSPTGTLGETQYF
TRBJ2-1,TRBV7-9,CASSSVGTEQFF
TRBJ1-1,TRBV6-1,CASSRLGRDSGSNTEAFF
TRBJ1-6,TRBV6-1,CASSETGAGSPLHF
TRBJ2-5,TRBV3-1,CASSLGTSGKIGKETQYF
TRBJ1-2,TRBV7-9,CASSFPSPGRYGYTF
TRBJ2-7,TRBV20-1,CSAVNRDRPYEQYF
TRBJ2-3,TRBV12-3/TRBV12-4,CASSWDRTPDTQYF
TRBJ2-2,TRBV12-5,CASGTQTGVVTSTGELFF
TRBJ2-3,TRBV12-3/TRBV12-4,CASSPTRDRDSDTQYF
TRBJ2-3,TRBV28,CASSLTPGVADTQYF
TRBJ2-7,TRBV28,CASSMTPRWYEQYF
TRBJ1-4,TRBV5-5,CASSLVVREATNEKLFF
TRBJ2-7,TRBV27,CASSSLTDEQYF
TRBJ1-1,TRBV25-1,CASRDSTEAFF
TRBJ2-5,TRBV6-1,CASRDRAVQETQYF
TRBJ2-2,TRBV6-5,CASSYSNSWNTGELFF